The clone carrying this T cell receptor (beta chain) was observed at least ten times. Its antigen is currently unknown. The source of the sample is a study of read filtering for tumor transcriptome and immune sequencing. Study at large: Among patients, approximately 16 were male and approximately 15 female, aged about 40 to 90 (mean around 66). TCR-mapped reads were about 4.05 to 10.27 million with IR-seq versus roughly 85 to 1,300 with RNA-seq. Study results and caveats: The CD138-negative fraction was mixed bone marrow immune cells, not pure T cells.

From roughly 0.4 ug of RNA, a library with molecular barcoded alpha/delta and beta/gamma adaptors was made. In TCRdb, the reads were re-called with MiXCR into one record per CDR3 protein. The sample has under 80,000 distinct CDR3 sequences, nearly 20% seen once. Trimming cost V 5 bases and J 2 bases, with 16 bases left between them. The CDR3 runs 15 residues. The germline V gene encodes CDR1 SQVTM and CDR2 ANQGSEA. This clonotype was obtained from a donor aged 40 or over with multiple myeloma. The sample comprised a population of CD138-negative cells sorted from bone marrow. The chain has TRBV29-1 and TRBJ2-1, with D maybe TRBD2 (5 bases). The CDR3 here is CSVYQAGLTYNEQFF. In DNA form, the CDR3 reads TGCAGCGTTTATCAAGCAGGACTGACCTACAATGAGCAGTTCTTC.